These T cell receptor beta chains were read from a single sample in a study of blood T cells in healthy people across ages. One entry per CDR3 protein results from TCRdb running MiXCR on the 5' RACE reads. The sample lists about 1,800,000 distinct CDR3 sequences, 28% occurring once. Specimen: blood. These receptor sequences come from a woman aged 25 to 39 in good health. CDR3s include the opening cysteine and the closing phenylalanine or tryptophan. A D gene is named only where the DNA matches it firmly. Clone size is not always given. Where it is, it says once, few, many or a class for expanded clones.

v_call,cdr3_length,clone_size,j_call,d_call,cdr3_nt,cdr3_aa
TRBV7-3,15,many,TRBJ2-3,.,TGTGCCAGCAGCTTTGGGGGGCCACCCACAGATACGCAGTATTTT,CASSFGGPPTDTQYF
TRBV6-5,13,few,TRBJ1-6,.,TGTGCCAGCAGTTTACGCCATAATTCACCCCTCCACTTT,CASSLRHNSPLHF
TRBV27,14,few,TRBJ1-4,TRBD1,TGTGCCAGCAGGCGGGACAGGGGCCCCGAAAAACTGTTTTTT,CASRRDRGPEKLFF
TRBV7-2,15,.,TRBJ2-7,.,TGTGCCAGCAGCTTGGGGGACTCCTTCACCTCGGAGCAGTACTTC,CASSLGDSFTSEQYF
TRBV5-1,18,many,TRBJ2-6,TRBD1,TGCGCCAGCAGCCAGAGGACAGGGGCTTCATCTGGGGCCAACGTCCTGACTTTC,CASSQRTGASSGANVLTF
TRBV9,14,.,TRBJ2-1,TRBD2,TGTGCCAGCAGCGTTACGGGAGGTTACAATGAGCAGTTCTTC,CASSVTGGYNEQFF
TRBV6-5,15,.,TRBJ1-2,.,TGTGCCAGCAGTTTCGGGGGGCAAGGTGTCTATGGCTACACCTTC,CASSFGGQGVYGYTF
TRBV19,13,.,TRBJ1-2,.,TGTGCCAGTAGTATCGAGCAGGAGGCGGGCTACACCTTC,CASSIEQEAGYTF
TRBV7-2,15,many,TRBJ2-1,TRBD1,TGTGCCAGCAGCCACCGACAGGGGGCCTACAATGAGCAGTTCTTC,CASSHRQGAYNEQFF
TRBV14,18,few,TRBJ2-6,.,TGTGCCAGCATCCAAATAGTGAGAAGGGGTACTGGGGCCAACGTCCTGACTTTC,CASIQIVRRGTGANVLTF
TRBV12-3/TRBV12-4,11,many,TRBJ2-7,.,TGTGCCAGCAGGGAGGGGTCCGAGCAGTACTTC,CASREGSEQYF
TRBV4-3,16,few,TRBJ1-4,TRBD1,TGCGCCAGCAGCCAACTACACAGGGGAGGGAATGAAAAACTGTTTTTT,CASSQLHRGGNEKLFF
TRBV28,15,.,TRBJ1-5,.,TGTGCCAGCAGTTCCCCAGGGGCGGGCAATCAGCCCCAGCATTTT,CASSSPGAGNQPQHF
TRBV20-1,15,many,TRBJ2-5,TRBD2,TGCAGTCTAGCGGACATGACGGTAGAGGAGGAGACCCAGTACTTC,CSLADMTVEEETQYF
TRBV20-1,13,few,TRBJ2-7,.,TGCAGTGCTAGAGATACCATACCGAACGAGCAGTACTTC,CSARDTIPNEQYF
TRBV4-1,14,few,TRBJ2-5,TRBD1,TGCGCCAGCAGCCAAAAGGGACAGCAAGAGACCCAGTACTTC,CASSQKGQQETQYF
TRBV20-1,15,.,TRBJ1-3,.,TGCAGTGCTAGAGCCTATAGCCTTAAAGGAAACACCATATATTTT,CSARAYSLKGNTIYF
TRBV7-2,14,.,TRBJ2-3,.,TGTGCCAGTGTCCCGGGGCTGAGCACAGATACGCAGTATTTT,CASVPGLSTDTQYF
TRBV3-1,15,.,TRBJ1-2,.,TGTGCCAGCAGCCAAGGGGGCCCGGATGGCTATGGCTACACCTTC,CASSQGGPDGYGYTF
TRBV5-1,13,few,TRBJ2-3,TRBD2,TGCGCCAGCGGATATATGGGGGGGGATACGCAGTATTTT,CASGYMGGDTQYF
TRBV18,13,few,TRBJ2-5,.,TGTGCCAGCGCAATGGGATACCAAGAGACCCAGTACTTC,CASAMGYQETQYF
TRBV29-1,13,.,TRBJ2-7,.,TGCCGCGTTGTGGGGACGGGAGCCTACGAGCAGTACTTC,CRVVGTGAYEQYF
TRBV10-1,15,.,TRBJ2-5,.,TGCGCCAGCAGTGGGGGAACAGGGTCCCAAGAGACCCAGTACTTC,CASSGGTGSQETQYF
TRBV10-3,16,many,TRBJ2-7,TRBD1,TGTGCCATCAGTGAGTCGGTAGGGACAGGGGCCTACGAGCAGTACTTC,CAISESVGTGAYEQYF
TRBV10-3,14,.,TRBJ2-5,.,TGTGCCATCAGTGATGGGGGACAAAAAGAGACCCAGTACTTC,CAISDGGQKETQYF
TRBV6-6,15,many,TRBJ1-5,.,TGTGCCAGCAGTTCCATCAGGAGCGGAAATCAGCCCCAGCATTTT,CASSSIRSGNQPQHF
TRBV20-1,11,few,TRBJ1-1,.,TGCAGGGTCGCGACAGCCACTGAAGCTTTCTTT,CRVATATEAFF
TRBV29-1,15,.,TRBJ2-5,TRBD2,TGCAGCGTACTTACCTTAGCGGGGACCAGGGATGAGCAGTACTTT,CSVLTLAGTRDEQYF
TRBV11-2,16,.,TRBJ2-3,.,TGTGCCAGCAGCCCATCGCCACGGGGGAGCACAGATACGCAGTATTTT,CASSPSPRGSTDTQYF
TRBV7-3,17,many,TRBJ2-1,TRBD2,TGTGCCAGCAGCTTGGGTCCTAGCGGGGCCTCCTACAATGAGCAGTTCTTC,CASSLGPSGASYNEQFF
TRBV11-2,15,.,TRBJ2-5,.,TGTGCCAGCAGCTTAGACGTAACACCTGTGGGGACCCAGTACTTC,CASSLDVTPVGTQYF
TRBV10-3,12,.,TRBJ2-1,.,TGTGCCATCGGTGACAACTACGATGAGCAGTTCTTC,CAIGDNYDEQFF
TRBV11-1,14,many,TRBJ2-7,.,TGTGCCAGCAGCCTGACGACGGGGTTGAACGAGCAGTACTTC,CASSLTTGLNEQYF
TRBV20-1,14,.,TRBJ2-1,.,TGCAGTGCTAGAGATGCAGCTAGCGTGCGTGAGCAGTTCTTC,CSARDAASVREQFF
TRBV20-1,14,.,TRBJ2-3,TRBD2,TGCAGTGCTAGACCCAGGACTAGCCTTCCGGCGCAGTATTTT,CSARPRTSLPAQYF
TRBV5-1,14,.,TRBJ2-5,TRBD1,TGCGCCAGCAGCTTGGGGTTTGGGGACAGGGAGCAGTACTTC,CASSLGFGDREQYF
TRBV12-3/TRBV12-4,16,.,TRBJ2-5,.,TGTGCCAGCAGTTTAATCGCGGGGGCGGCCAAGAAGACCCAGTACTTC,CASSLIAGAAKKTQYF
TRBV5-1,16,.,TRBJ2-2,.,TGCGCCAGCAGCTTGGGAGGCACAGGTCACGCCGGGGAGCTGTTTTTT,CASSLGGTGHAGELFF
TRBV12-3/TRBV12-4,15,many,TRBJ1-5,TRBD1,TGTGCCAGCACCCTGGGACAGGGGGCGAGTCAGCCCCAGCATTTT,CASTLGQGASQPQHF
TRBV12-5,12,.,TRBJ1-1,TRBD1,TGTGCTAGTGGTGACAGGGGCACTGAAGCTTTCTTT,CASGDRGTEAFF
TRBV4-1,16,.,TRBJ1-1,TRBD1,TGCGCCAGCAGCCCGGACAGGGCGATTCGGAACACTGAAGCTTTCTTT,CASSPDRAIRNTEAFF